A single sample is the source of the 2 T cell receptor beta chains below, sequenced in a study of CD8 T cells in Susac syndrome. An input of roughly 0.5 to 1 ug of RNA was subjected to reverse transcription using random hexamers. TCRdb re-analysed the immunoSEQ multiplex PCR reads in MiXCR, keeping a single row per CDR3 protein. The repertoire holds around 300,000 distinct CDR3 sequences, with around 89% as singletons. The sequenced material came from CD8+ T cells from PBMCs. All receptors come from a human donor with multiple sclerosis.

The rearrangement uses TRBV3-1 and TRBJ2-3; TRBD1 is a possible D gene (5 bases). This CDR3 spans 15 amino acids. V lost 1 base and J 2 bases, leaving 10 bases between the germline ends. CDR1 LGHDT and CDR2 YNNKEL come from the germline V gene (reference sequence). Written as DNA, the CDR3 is TGTGCCAGCAGCCAAGGGGGCGATACCACAGATACGCAGTATTTT. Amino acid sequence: CASSQGGDTTDTQYF.

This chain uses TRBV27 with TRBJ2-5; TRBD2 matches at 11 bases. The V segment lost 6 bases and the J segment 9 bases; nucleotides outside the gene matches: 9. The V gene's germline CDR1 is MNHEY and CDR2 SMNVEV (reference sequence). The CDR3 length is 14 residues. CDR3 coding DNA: TGTGCCAGCAGACCAGGACTAGCGGGTTCGGCCCAGTACTTC. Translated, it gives CASRPGLAGSAQYF.